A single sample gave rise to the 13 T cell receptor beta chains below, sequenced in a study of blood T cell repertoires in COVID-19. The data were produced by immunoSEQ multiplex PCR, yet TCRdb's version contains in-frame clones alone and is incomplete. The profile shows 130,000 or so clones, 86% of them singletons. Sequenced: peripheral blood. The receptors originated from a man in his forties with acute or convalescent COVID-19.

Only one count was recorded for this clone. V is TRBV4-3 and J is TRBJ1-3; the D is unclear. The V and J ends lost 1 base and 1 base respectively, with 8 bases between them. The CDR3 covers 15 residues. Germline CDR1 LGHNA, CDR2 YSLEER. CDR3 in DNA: TGCGCCAGCAGCCAAGCTCCCGGGTCTGGAAACACCATATATTTT. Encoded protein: CASSQAPGSGNTIYF.

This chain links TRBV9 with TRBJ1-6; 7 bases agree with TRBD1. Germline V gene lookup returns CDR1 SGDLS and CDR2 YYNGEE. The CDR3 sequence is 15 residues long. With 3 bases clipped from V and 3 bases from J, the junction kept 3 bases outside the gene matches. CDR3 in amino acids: CASSARTGYNSPLHF. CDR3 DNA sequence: TGTGCCAGCAGCGCCCGGACAGGCTATAATTCACCCCTCCACTTT.

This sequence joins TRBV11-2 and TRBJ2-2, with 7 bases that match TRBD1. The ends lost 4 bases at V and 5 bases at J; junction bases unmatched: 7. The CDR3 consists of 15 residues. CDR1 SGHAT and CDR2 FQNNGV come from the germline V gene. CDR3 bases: TGTGCCAGCAGCTGGGACAGTAGGCGGACCGGGGAGCTGTTTTTT. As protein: CASSWDSRRTGELFF.

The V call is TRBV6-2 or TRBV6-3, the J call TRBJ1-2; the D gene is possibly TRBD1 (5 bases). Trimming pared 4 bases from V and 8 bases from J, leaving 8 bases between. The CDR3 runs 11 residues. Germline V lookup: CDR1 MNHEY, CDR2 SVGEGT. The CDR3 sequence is CASSSGKGYTF. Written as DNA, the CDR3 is TGTGCCAGCAGTTCAGGGAAGGGCTACACCTTC.

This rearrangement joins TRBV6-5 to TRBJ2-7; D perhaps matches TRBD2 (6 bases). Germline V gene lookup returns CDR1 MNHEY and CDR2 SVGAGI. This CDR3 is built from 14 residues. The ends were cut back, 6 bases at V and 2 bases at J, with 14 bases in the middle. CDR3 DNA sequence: TGTGCCAGCAGGAAAAGGGAGGTCCCCTACGAGCAGTACTTC. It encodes CASRKREVPYEQYF.

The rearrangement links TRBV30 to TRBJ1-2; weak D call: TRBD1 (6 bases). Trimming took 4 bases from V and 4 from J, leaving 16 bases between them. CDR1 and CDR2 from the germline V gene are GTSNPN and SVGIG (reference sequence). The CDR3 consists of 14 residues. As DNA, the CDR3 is TGTGCCTGGAACAGGGAGGGGGATCTCTATGGCTACACCTTC. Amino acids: CAWNREGDLYGYTF. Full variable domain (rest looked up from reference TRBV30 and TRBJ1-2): SQTIHQWPATLVQPVGSPLSLECTVEGTSNPNLYWYRQAAGRGLQLLFYSVGIGQISSEVPQNLSASRPQDRQFILSSKKLLLSDSGFYLCAWNREGDLYGYTFGSGTRLTVV.

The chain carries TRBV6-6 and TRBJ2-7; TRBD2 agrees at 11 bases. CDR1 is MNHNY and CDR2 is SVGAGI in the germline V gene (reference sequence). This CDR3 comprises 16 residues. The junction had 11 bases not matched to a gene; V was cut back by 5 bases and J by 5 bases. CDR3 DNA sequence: TGTGCCAGCAGTACGGGACTAGCGGACCTTTTGAACGAGCAGTACTTC. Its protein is CASSTGLADLLNEQYF.

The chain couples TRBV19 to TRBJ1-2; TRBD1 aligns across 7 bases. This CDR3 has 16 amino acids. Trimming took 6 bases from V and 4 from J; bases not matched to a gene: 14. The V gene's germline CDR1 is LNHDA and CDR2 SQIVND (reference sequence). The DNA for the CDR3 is TGTGCCAGTAGCGACGCCAGGGGGTGGGGATCCTATGGCTACACCTTC. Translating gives CASSDARGWGSYGYTF.

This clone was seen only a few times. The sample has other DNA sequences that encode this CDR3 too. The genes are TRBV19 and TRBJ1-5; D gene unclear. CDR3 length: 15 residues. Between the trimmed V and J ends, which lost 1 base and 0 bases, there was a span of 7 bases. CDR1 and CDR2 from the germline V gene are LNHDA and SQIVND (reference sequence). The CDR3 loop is CASSIVADSNQPQHF. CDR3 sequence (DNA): TGTGCCAGTAGTATAGTTGCAGATAGCAATCAGCCCCAGCATTTT.

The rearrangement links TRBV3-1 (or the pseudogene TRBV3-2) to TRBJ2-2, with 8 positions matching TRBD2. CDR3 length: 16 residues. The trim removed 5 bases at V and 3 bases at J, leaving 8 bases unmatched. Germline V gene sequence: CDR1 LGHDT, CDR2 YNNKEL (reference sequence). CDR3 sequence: CASSFHGGAYTGELFF. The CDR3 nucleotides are TGTGCCAGCAGCTTCCACGGGGGGGCTTACACCGGGGAGCTGTTTTTT.

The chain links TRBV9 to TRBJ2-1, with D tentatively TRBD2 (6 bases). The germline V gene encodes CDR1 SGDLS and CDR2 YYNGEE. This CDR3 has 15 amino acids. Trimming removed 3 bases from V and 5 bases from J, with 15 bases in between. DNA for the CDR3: TGTGCCAGCAGCGAAATCGGGACTCCAGACAATGAGCAGTTCTTC. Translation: CASSEIGTPDNEQFF. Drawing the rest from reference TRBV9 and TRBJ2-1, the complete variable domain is DSGVTQTPKHLITATGQRVTLRCSPRSGDLSVYWYQQSLDQGLQFLIQYYNGEERAKGNILERFSAQQFPDLHSELNLSSLELGDSALYFCASSEIGTPDNEQFFGPGTRLTVL.

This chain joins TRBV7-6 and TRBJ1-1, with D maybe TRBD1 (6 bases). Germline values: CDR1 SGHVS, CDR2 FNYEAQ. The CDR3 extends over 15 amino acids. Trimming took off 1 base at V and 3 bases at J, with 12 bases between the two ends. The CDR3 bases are TGTGCCAGCAGCTTAGAGGGGGTCGGGGACACTGAAGCTTTCTTT. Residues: CASSLEGVGDTEAFF.

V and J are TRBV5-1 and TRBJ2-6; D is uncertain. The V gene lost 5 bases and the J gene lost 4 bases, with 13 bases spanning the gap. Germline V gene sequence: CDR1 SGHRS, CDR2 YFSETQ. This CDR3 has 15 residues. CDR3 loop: CASRPGLSGANVLTF. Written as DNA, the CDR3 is TGCGCCAGCAGACCAGGCCTCTCCGGGGCCAACGTCCTGACTTTC. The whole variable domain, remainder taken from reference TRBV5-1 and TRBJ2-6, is KAGVTQTPRYLIKTRGQQVTLSCSPISGHRSVSWYQQTPGQGLQFLFEYFSETQRNKGNFPGRFSGRQFSNSRSEMNVSTLELGDSALYLCASRPGLSGANVLTFGAGSRLTVL.